This T cell receptor beta chain was documented in a study of cytomegalovirus exposure and HLA in healthy donors. Libraries were prepared by immunoSEQ multiplex PCR; TCRdb keeps only in-frame clonotypes and omits some of them. The data contain 260,000 or so clones, 88% of them singletons. Donors came from a validation cohort of approximately 110 subjects, distinct from the first 666-subject cohort. Trimming took off 5 bases at V and 9 bases at J, with 17 bases between the two ends. Germline V gives CDR1 LNHDA, CDR2 SQIVND (reference sequence). The CDR3 loop spans 14 amino acids. This TCR was sampled from a woman under 30 in good health and CMV-seronegative. Material for sequencing was PBMCs. This chain uses TRBV19 with TRBJ1-5; no definite D call. The CDR3 region is CASSGGITLSPQHF. The CDR3 DNA reads TGTGCCAGTAGTGGAGGGATTACCCTTTCGCCCCAGCATTTT. The whole variable domain, filled in from reference TRBV19 and TRBJ1-5, reads DGGITQSPKYLFRKEGQNVTLSCEQNLNHDAMYWYRQDPGQGLRLIYYSQIVNDFQKGDIAEGYSVSREKKESFPLTVTSAQKNPTAFYLCASSGGITLSPQHFGDGTRLSIL.